This T cell receptor beta chain derives from a study of T-cell memory formation after mild COVID-19. CDR3 size: 19 residues. CDR1 MNHEY and CDR2 SMNVEV come from the germline V gene (reference sequence). Germline trimming cut 0 bases from V and 10 bases from J; bases unmatched to any gene: 19. In TCRdb, the 5' RACE reads were re-called with MiXCR into one record per CDR3 protein. The sample has around 500,000 distinct CDR3 sequences, 15% to 20% seen once. Study observations and caveats: Later expanders leaned CD4+, whereas day 15 to 85 contracting clones were balanced CD4/CD8. Researchers found some responding clones in pre-infection memory, a sign that cross-reactive memory joined.

On this clonotype itself: The antigen remains undetermined.

The chain employs TRBV27 and TRBJ2-1; 9 nucleotides agree with TRBD1. This TCR came from an adult woman who had mild COVID-19 (a few samples of this study predate the infection). Cell type and time point are not known. Sequencing used PBMCs or a T cell subset sorted from them (not recorded which). The DNA of the CDR3 is TGTGCCAGCAGTTTATCAAAGCGGACAGGGGAGTTGGGGTCGGACGAGCAGTTCTTC. Residues: CASSLSKRTGELGSDEQFF.